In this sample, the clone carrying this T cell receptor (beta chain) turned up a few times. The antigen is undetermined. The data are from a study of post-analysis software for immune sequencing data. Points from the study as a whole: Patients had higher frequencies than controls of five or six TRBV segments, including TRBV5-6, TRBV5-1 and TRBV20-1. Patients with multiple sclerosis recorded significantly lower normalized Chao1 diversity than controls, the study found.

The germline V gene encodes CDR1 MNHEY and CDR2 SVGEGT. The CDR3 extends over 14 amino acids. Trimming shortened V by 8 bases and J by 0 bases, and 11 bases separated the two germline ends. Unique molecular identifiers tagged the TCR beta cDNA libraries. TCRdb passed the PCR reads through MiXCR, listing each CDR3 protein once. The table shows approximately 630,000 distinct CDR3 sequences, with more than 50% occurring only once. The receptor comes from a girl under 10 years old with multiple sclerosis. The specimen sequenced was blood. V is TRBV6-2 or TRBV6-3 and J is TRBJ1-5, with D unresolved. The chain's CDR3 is CASRSRYSNQPQHF. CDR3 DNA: TGTGCCAGCCGCTCGAGGTATAGCAATCAGCCCCAGCATTTT.